This T cell receptor (beta chain) was documented in a study of blood T cell repertoires in COVID-19 (TCRdb year 2020). As for the study more broadly: Collaborator samples came from the United States, Italy and Spain and covered acute and convalescent phases of COVID-19. The material from the prospective study consisted of cDNA or gDNA derived from T cells, B-cell-depleted T cells, or PBMCs. Subjects who had been exposed to COVID-19, were actively infected with it, or had recovered from it provided the deeply sampled blood TCRbeta repertoires that made up the dataset. The repertoires were released in a freely available public database meant as a resource for research on the immune response to SARS-CoV-2. Samples were obtained from the ongoing ImmuneRACE study (first 160 participants) and from approximately 1,200 subjects provided by 6 global collaborators. A de-identified subject ID, COVID-19 status, age in years and sex were almost always included in the sample metadata. HLA class I and class II types, where available, came from metadata supplied by the sample provider rather than from assay-based typing.

General study outcomes and caveats: The quantity of clinical and demographic metadata differed by source and by participant and was supplied without curation.

With regard to this clone: No cognate antigen has been identified for it. No base qualities exist here, and no much larger clone lies one base off it.

TCRbeta CDR3 regions were amplified from genomic DNA using the immunoSEQ Assay, a bias-controlled multiplex PCR. The paper's processing steps were these. The number of nucleated cells in each sample was estimated by amplification of reference gene primers within the assay. Sequence reads were collapsed and filtered to measure the absolute abundance of every unique TCRbeta CDR3 rearrangement. Productive Simpson clonality was computed per sample as the square root of Simpson's diversity index over productive rearrangements. Sourced from immuneACCESS, this table was stored by TCRdb with only in-frame sequences that have V and J called. A share of the clones is absent; for the studies checked, an unresolved V gene accounts for under half, and the remainder has no known explanation. The D gene and trimming were derived from the DNA, and the V and J assignments and clone size from that table. The sample has 200,000 to 250,000 clones on record, under 85% of them singletons. The ten largest clones add up to roughly 7% of the sample.

At one collaborating source in Seattle, patients were enrolled during active infection and were followed longitudinally through the course of disease. The collaborating institutions used their own protocols to collect whole blood in K2EDTA tubes. Collaborator samples were shipped for TCRbeta analysis as frozen whole blood, isolated PBMCs, or DNA extracted from either sample type. Reading the germline V gene gives CDR1 MGHDK and CDR2 SYGVNS. V loses 3 bases, J loses 9 bases, and the germline ends lie 11 bases apart. The CDR3 starts with the cysteine, ends with the phenylalanine, and has 12 residues. Only the CDR3 portion is preserved as DNA: 36 bases, with reading frame beginning at the first base.

The TCR originated in a woman older than 75 with COVID-19, enrolled during active disease. Sequenced material: peripheral blood. The chain uses TRBV25-1 and TRBJ1-2, with the D gene not clear enough to name. This receptor has the CDR3 CASSDPKRSYTF. Read as DNA, the sequence is TGTGCCAGCAGTGATCCGAAGAGGAGCTACACCTTC.